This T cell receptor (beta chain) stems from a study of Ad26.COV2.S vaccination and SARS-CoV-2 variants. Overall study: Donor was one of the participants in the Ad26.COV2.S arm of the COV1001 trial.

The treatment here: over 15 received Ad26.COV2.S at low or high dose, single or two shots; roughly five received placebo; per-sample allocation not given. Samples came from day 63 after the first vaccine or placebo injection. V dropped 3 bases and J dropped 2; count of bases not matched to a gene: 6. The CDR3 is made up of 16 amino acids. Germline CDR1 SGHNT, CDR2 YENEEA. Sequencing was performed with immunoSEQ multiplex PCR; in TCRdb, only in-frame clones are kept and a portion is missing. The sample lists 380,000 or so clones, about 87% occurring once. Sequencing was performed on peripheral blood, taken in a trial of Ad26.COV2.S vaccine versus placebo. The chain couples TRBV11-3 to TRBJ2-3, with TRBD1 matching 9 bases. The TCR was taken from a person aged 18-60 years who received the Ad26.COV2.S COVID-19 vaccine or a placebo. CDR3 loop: CASSLGTGSNTDTQYF. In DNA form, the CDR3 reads TGTGCCAGCAGCTTGGGGACAGGGAGTAACACAGATACGCAGTATTTT.